This T cell receptor (beta chain) was found in a study of blood T cells in healthy people across ages. Only a few counts were recorded for this clonotype. Alongside a J-beta primer mix, a sample-barcoded 5' primer served in a second PCR lasting roughly 7 to 12 cycles. TCRdb used MiXCR to reprocess the 5' RACE reads, holding one entry per CDR3 protein. This sample carries hundreds of thousands of distinct CDR3 sequences, over 20% of them seen once, and the ten largest clones take under 4%. This clonotype was sampled from a man in his sixties or seventies in good health. The specimen sequenced was blood.

Written as DNA, the CDR3 is TGCGCCAGCAGCGTACTAGCGGGAGAAATGGGTACGCAGTATTTT. Amino acids: CASSVLAGEMGTQYF. The chain recombines TRBV5-1 with TRBJ2-3; 11 bases map to TRBD2. With V trimmed by 4 bases and J by 8 bases, 9 bases remained unmatched. The CDR3 is 15 amino acids. Germline-derived CDR1 and CDR2 are SGHRS and YFSETQ. Based on the CDR3 plus reference TRBV5-1 and TRBJ2-3, the full variable domain is KAGVTQTPRYLIKTRGQQVTLSCSPISGHRSVSWYQQTPGQGLQFLFEYFSETQRNKGNFPGRFSGRQFSNSRSEMNVSTLELGDSALYLCASSVLAGEMGTQYFGPGTRLTVL.